The source of this TCR beta chain is a study of molecular identifiers for immune sequencing clone quantification. CD8+CD4-CCR7+CD45RA+ cells were sorted as naive CD8 T cells. CDR1 and CDR2 (germline): GTSNPN, SVGIG (reference sequence). Trimming cost V 4 bases and J 6 bases, with 7 bases left between them. This CDR3 comprises 10 residues. Study outcomes and limitations: Because of identical TCR molecules sharing a barcode, sizes of highly expanded clones could be underestimated.

About this clonotype itself: The antigen is undetermined.

TCRdb ran MiXCR on the PCR reads and lists one entry per CDR3 protein. This table holds under 600,000 distinct CDR3 sequences, around 23% found once. The rearrangement joins TRBV30 to TRBJ2-7, with D unclear. Material: naive CD8+ T cells from blood, with Jurkat cell RNA spiked in. Subset denoted: FACS-sorted CD8+CD4-CCR7+CD45RA+ naive T cells. This TCR derives from a human donor in good health. Some libraries in this study had Jurkat cell RNA spiked in. Here the CDR3 DNA reads TGTGCCTGGAACAGCGTCGAGCAGTACTTC. It specifies CAWNSVEQYF.